The 2 T cell receptor beta chains below were found in one sample sequenced in a study of shared clonotypes between healthy human individuals. Measured with immunoSEQ multiplex PCR; TCRdb has only the in-frame clones, and not every one. The data show around 510,000 clones, about 96% seen once. The source material was naive CD4+ T cells sorted from blood. The subset here: CD45RA+ positively selected. These TCRs come from a woman in her twenties or thirties in good health.

This clone was recorded a few times. J is TRBJ1-5 and V is TRBV6-1; maybe TRBD1 (6 bases). The CDR3 length is 15 residues. Trimming cost V 3 bases and J 3 bases, with 12 bases left between them. Germline V gives CDR1 MNHNS, CDR2 SASEGT. CDR3 sequence: CASSDLAGANQPQHF. The DNA for the CDR3 is TGTGCCAGCAGTGATTTGGCAGGGGCCAATCAGCCCCAGCATTTT.

The rearrangement joins TRBV10-3 to TRBJ1-4; no definite D call. The CDR3 spans 16 residues. V lost 0 bases and J lost 4, with 12 bases in between. Per germline, CDR1 ENHRY and CDR2 SYGVKD. The CDR3 DNA follows: TGTGCCATCAGTGAGTCTGATGGGCATAGTAATGAAAAACTGTTTTTT. Its translation: CAISESDGHSNEKLFF.